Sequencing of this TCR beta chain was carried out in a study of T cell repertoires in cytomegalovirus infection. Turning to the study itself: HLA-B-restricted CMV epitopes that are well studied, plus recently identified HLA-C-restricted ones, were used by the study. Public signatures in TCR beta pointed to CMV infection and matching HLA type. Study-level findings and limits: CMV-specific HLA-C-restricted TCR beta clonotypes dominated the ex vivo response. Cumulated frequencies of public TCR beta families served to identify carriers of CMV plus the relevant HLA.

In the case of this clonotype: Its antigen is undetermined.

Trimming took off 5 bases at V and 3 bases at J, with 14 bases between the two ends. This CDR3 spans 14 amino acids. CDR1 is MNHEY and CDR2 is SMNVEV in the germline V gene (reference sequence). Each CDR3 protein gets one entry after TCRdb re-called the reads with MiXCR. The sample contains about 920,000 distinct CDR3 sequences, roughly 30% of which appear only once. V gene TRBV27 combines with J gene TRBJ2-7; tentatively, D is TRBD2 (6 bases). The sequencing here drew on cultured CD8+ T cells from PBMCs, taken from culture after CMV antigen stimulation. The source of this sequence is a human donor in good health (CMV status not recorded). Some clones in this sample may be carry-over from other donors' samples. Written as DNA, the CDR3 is TGTGCCAGCAGTCCAAGGGGACTTATCTACGAGCAGTACTTC. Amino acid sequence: CASSPRGLIYEQYF.